This TCR beta chain was identified in a study of blood T cell repertoires in COVID-19 (dated by TCRdb to 2020 to 2022). For the study in its entirety: Samples from collaborators originated in the United States, Italy and Spain and spanned both the acute and convalescent phases of COVID-19. The prospective study material was composed of cDNA or gDNA derived from T cells, B-cell-depleted T cells, or PBMCs. Subjects who had been exposed to COVID-19, were actively infected with it, or had recovered from it provided the deeply sampled blood TCRbeta repertoires that made up the dataset. A freely available public database, intended as a resource for researchers studying the immune response to SARS-CoV-2, is where the repertoires were released. The samples were drawn from two sources: the first 160 participants of the ongoing ImmuneRACE study, and 1,254 subjects contributed by 6 global collaborators. Sample metadata almost always included a de-identified subject ID, COVID-19 status, age in years and sex. HLA class I and class II types, where available, came from metadata supplied by the sample provider rather than from assay-based typing. Beyond this particular receptor, the publication reports: The quantity of clinical and demographic metadata differed by source and by participant and was supplied without curation.

With regard to this clone: It lacks a known antigen. The sample holds no much larger clone one base away, and base qualities are not on file.

Collaborating institutions collected whole blood in K2EDTA tubes following their own protocols. Collaborator samples were shipped for TCRbeta analysis as frozen whole blood, isolated PBMCs, or DNA extracted from either sample type. TCRbeta CDR3 regions were amplified from genomic DNA by means of the immunoSEQ Assay, a bias-controlled multiplex PCR. The source study handled its data this way. Within the assay, amplification of reference gene primers was used to estimate how many nucleated cells each sample contained. To quantify the absolute abundance of each unique TCRbeta CDR3 rearrangement, sequence reads were collapsed and filtered. For each sample, productive Simpson clonality was calculated as the square root of Simpson's diversity index over productive rearrangements. As stored in TCRdb, this immuneACCESS dataset retains in-frame rearrangements with V and J assigned. A fraction of the clones does not appear; measured against another copy, unresolved V genes explain less than half of the discrepancy, and the remainder lacks a known reason. The V and J calls and the clone size are those of that table, but D and trimming were determined from the DNA. For this sample the table gives about 310,000 clones, of which over 75% were detected only once. The top ten clones comprise 1% of the sample.

The TCR originated in a man aged 50 or older with active or convalescent COVID-19. The sample was peripheral blood.

The nucleotide sequence reads as follows: TGTGCCAGCAGCACCCAGCTAGCGGGGGGCGCAGATACGCAGTATTTT. Its protein is CASSTQLAGGADTQYF. The chain was built from TRBV9 and TRBJ2-3, with 11 junctional bases fitting TRBD2. V trim: 4 bases; J trim: 4 bases; unmatched bases: 8. The CDR3 runs 16 amino acids, cysteine and phenylalanine included. The entry retains the CDR3 DNA only, 48 bases that are in frame from base 1. For CDR1 and CDR2, the germline V gene lists SGDLS and YYNGEE. With the rest looked up from the reference TRBV9 and TRBJ2-3 genes rather than sequenced, the full variable domain is DSGVTQTPKHLITATGQRVTLRCSPRSGDLSVYWYQQSLDQGLQFLIQYYNGEERAKGNILERFSAQQFPDLHSELNLSSLELGDSALYFCASSTQLAGGADTQYFGPGTRLTVL.